This TCR beta chain was retrieved from a study of T cell responses to AZD1222 COVID-19 vaccine. Trimming at V came to 7 bases and at J to 7 bases, leaving 7 bases not matched to a gene. The CDR3 consists of 14 residues. Germline CDR1 LNHDA, CDR2 SQIVND (reference sequence). Generated by immunoSEQ multiplex PCR, the TCRdb table keeps only in-frame clones and is missing some. The sample has roughly 170,000 clones; approximately 86% are singletons. This sample comprised peripheral blood, obtained on day 0 of AZD1222 vaccination. This chain joins TRBV19 and TRBJ1-2; 12 positions match TRBD1. The TCR sequence derives from an adult in good health. This CDR3 reads CASNRDRGRVGYTF. The CDR3 nucleotides read TGTGCCAGTAACCGGGACAGGGGGCGAGTTGGCTACACCTTC.